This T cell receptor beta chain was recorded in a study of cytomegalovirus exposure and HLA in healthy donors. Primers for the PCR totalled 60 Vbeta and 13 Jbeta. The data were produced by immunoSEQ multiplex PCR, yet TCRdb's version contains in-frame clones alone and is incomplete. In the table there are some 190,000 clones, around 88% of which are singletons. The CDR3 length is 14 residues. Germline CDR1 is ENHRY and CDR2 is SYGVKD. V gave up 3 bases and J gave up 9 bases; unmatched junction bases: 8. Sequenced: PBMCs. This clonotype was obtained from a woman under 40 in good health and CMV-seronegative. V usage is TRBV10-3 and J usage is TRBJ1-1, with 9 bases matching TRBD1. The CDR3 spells CAISEGTGSSQAFF. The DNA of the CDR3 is TGTGCCATCAGTGAAGGGACAGGGTCATCTCAAGCTTTCTTT.